This T cell receptor (beta chain) was sequenced for a study of sequential checkpoint blockade in melanoma. Treatment meaning: randomized to nivolumab then ipilimumab (arm A) or the reverse (arm B). Generated by immunoSEQ multiplex PCR, the TCRdb table keeps only in-frame clones and is missing some. The profile shows about 28,000 clones, 83% of them singletons. Trimming shortened V by 4 bases and J by 8 bases, and 20 bases separated the two germline ends. The CDR3 has 15 amino acids. The germline V gene encodes CDR1 LGHNA and CDR2 YSLEER. Sequenced material: CD8+ T cells sorted from blood (inferred from file names), taken from a patient given nivolumab and ipilimumab in sequence. The genes are TRBV4-3 and TRBJ1-2, with D possibly being TRBD1 (5 bases). The receptor comes from a human donor with melanoma. CDR3 amino acids: CASSPKTATPRGYTF. In nucleotides, the CDR3 is TGCGCCAGCAGCCCAAAGACAGCTACCCCTCGAGGCTACACCTTC.